The rows below give T cell receptor beta chains drawn from one sample of a study of blood T cell repertoires in COVID-19. TCRdb's table, derived via immunoSEQ multiplex PCR, lists solely in-frame clones and lacks some. The data contain under 200,000 clones, around 85% of them singletons. Sample: peripheral blood. These receptors were collected from a woman older than 75 with COVID-19, enrolled during active disease. CDR3s include the opening cysteine and the closing phenylalanine or tryptophan. Fields, in order: J gene, clone size, V gene, D gene, CDR3 DNA, CDR3 protein. A D gene is named only where the DNA matches it firmly. Part of the rows lack a size; the others show once, few, many or a class for expanded clones.

j_call: TRBJ1-1
clone_size: -
v_call: TRBV5-4
d_call: TRBD1
cdr3_nt: TGTGCCAGCAGCTTGGCAGGACAGGGAGGGACTGAAGCTTTCTTT
cdr3_aa: CASSLAGQGGTEAFF

j_call: TRBJ2-5
clone_size: -
v_call: TRBV18
d_call: TRBD2
cdr3_nt: TGTGCCAGCTCACCCCTAGGCGGGGGGGCCGGGGAGACCCAGTACTTC
cdr3_aa: CASSPLGGGAGETQYF

j_call: TRBJ1-1
clone_size: -
v_call: TRBV7-9
d_call: TRBD1
cdr3_nt: TGTGCCAGCAGAACAGGGGAATTAGCGAGGACTGAAGCCCTCTTT
cdr3_aa: CASRTGELARTEALF

j_call: TRBJ2-3
clone_size: -
v_call: TRBV10-1
d_call: -
cdr3_nt: TGCGCCGGCTCCGGACTAAATCCGACCAGCACAGATACGCAGTATTTT
cdr3_aa: CAGSGLNPTSTDTQYF

j_call: TRBJ1-1
clone_size: -
v_call: TRBV5-6
d_call: -
cdr3_nt: TGTGCCAGCAGCGGACCCAGGGTTACCACTGAAGCTTTCTTT
cdr3_aa: CASSGPRVTTEAFF

j_call: TRBJ1-4
clone_size: -
v_call: TRBV3-1/TRBV3-2
d_call: -
cdr3_nt: TGTGCCAGCAGCCAGGGATCGGGGGGTGAAAAACTGTTTTTT
cdr3_aa: CASSQGSGGEKLFF

j_call: TRBJ2-7
clone_size: -
v_call: TRBV5-1
d_call: TRBD1
cdr3_nt: TGCGCCAGCAGCTTGGGGACAGGCGTGGACGAGCAGTACTTC
cdr3_aa: CASSLGTGVDEQYF

j_call: TRBJ1-6
clone_size: -
v_call: TRBV28
d_call: -
cdr3_nt: TGTGCCAGCACCGATAATTCACCCCTCCACTTT
cdr3_aa: CASTDNSPLHF

j_call: TRBJ2-3
clone_size: -
v_call: TRBV5-1
d_call: TRBD2
cdr3_nt: TGCGCCAGCAGCCGTACCGGGACTACAAACACAGATACGCAGTATTTT
cdr3_aa: CASSRTGTTNTDTQYF

j_call: TRBJ1-1
clone_size: -
v_call: TRBV5-1
d_call: TRBD1
cdr3_nt: TGCGCCAGCAGCTCAGGGGGCGGAGACACTGAAGCTTTCTTT
cdr3_aa: CASSSGGGDTEAFF

j_call: TRBJ2-3
clone_size: -
v_call: TRBV27
d_call: -
cdr3_nt: TGTGCCAGCAGTTTAATCCAGGGGCGCACAGATACGCAGTATTTT
cdr3_aa: CASSLIQGRTDTQYF

j_call: TRBJ1-5
clone_size: -
v_call: TRBV2
d_call: -
cdr3_nt: TGTGCCAGCAGTGATGAGGAACAGGACAATCAGCCCCAGCATTTT
cdr3_aa: CASSDEEQDNQPQHF

j_call: TRBJ1-1
clone_size: -
v_call: TRBV10-3
d_call: TRBD1
cdr3_nt: TGTGCCATCAGTGAGTCCAGGGGGGCTGGTGAAGCTTTCTTT
cdr3_aa: CAISESRGAGEAFF

j_call: TRBJ1-1
clone_size: -
v_call: TRBV6-6
d_call: -
cdr3_nt: TGTGCCATCCGACAGGCCCCGTCAGGCGGTGAAGCTTTCTTT
cdr3_aa: CAIRQAPSGGEAFF

j_call: TRBJ1-5
clone_size: -
v_call: TRBV6-1
d_call: -
cdr3_nt: TGTGCCAGCAGTGAAGCGCTTCGGGGATCGGGCCAGCCCCAGCATTTT
cdr3_aa: CASSEALRGSGQPQHF

j_call: TRBJ1-1
clone_size: -
v_call: TRBV5-1
d_call: -
cdr3_nt: TGCGCCAGCAGCTCACGTTCCAGCGGCACTGAAGCTTTCTTT
cdr3_aa: CASSSRSSGTEAFF

j_call: TRBJ1-6
clone_size: -
v_call: TRBV7-2
d_call: TRBD1
cdr3_nt: TGTGCCAGCAGCCTCGGGACAGGGAGTGTAAATTCACCCCTCCACTTT
cdr3_aa: CASSLGTGSVNSPLHF

j_call: TRBJ2-3
clone_size: -
v_call: TRBV2
d_call: TRBD2
cdr3_nt: TGTGCCAGAGGAGAGGGGCGGGGGAAGACAACTAGCACAGATACGCAGTATTTT
cdr3_aa: CARGEGRGKTTSTDTQYF

j_call: TRBJ1-5
clone_size: -
v_call: TRBV28
d_call: -
cdr3_nt: TGTGCCAGCAGACAGGGTTATCAGCCCCAGCATTTT
cdr3_aa: CASRQGYQPQHF

j_call: TRBJ2-7
clone_size: -
v_call: TRBV6-6
d_call: -
cdr3_nt: TGTGCCAGCAGCTATGTGGGGGCCGAGCAGTACTTC
cdr3_aa: CASSYVGAEQYF

j_call: TRBJ1-3
clone_size: -
v_call: TRBV18
d_call: -
cdr3_nt: TGTGCCAGCTCACCAGGTAGCCCGGGTGGAAACACCATATATTTT
cdr3_aa: CASSPGSPGGNTIYF

j_call: TRBJ2-7
clone_size: once
v_call: TRBV6-5
d_call: TRBD1
cdr3_nt: TGTGCCAGCCGGATTACAGGGGTCGTTGACCGGCAGTACTTC
cdr3_aa: CASRITGVVDRQYF

j_call: TRBJ2-7
clone_size: -
v_call: TRBV24-1
d_call: TRBD1
cdr3_nt: TGTGCCACCAGTGACCCCGGACAGGGGGCAAACGAGCAGTACTTC
cdr3_aa: CATSDPGQGANEQYF

j_call: TRBJ2-5
clone_size: once
v_call: TRBV12-3/TRBV12-4
d_call: -
cdr3_nt: TGTGCCAGCAGTTTAGAGAGAAGGGGCCAGTACTTC
cdr3_aa: CASSLERRGQYF

j_call: TRBJ2-5
clone_size: -
v_call: TRBV5-1
d_call: TRBD1
cdr3_nt: TGCGCCAGCAGCTTGGCCCGACAGGGAGAAGAGACCCAGTACTTC
cdr3_aa: CASSLARQGEETQYF

j_call: TRBJ2-3
clone_size: once
v_call: TRBV28
d_call: -
cdr3_nt: TGTGCCAGCAGTTTTTCTCTCTCCGGGGATACGCAGTATTTT
cdr3_aa: CASSFSLSGDTQYF

j_call: TRBJ2-1
clone_size: once
v_call: TRBV19
d_call: -
cdr3_nt: TGTGCCAGTACCCCCGTCGGGACTCCCTACAATGAGCAGTTCTTC
cdr3_aa: CASTPVGTPYNEQFF

j_call: TRBJ2-5
clone_size: -
v_call: TRBV5-1
d_call: -
cdr3_nt: TGCGCCAGCAGCTTGGCCAAGGCGGGGGAGACCCAGTACTTC
cdr3_aa: CASSLAKAGETQYF

j_call: TRBJ1-2
clone_size: -
v_call: TRBV20-1
d_call: -
cdr3_nt: TGCAGTGCTAGTAGCGGGAATGGCGGCTACACCTTC
cdr3_aa: CSASSGNGGYTF

j_call: TRBJ1-4
clone_size: -
v_call: TRBV7-2
d_call: TRBD1
cdr3_nt: TGTGCCAGCAGCTTAGCGAGGGGGCCAAATGAAAAACTGTTTTTT
cdr3_aa: CASSLARGPNEKLFF

j_call: TRBJ2-2
clone_size: -
v_call: TRBV27
d_call: TRBD2
cdr3_nt: TGTGCCAGCAGAAAACCGGGACTAGCGGGAGCAGGGGAGCTGTTTTTT
cdr3_aa: CASRKPGLAGAGELFF

j_call: TRBJ1-1
clone_size: -
v_call: TRBV5-6
d_call: TRBD1
cdr3_nt: TGTGCCAGTGGACCACAGGGGGGCAACCTGAACACTGAAGCTTTCTTT
cdr3_aa: CASGPQGGNLNTEAFF

j_call: TRBJ2-2
clone_size: -
v_call: TRBV5-4
d_call: TRBD2
cdr3_nt: TGTGCCAGCAGCTTGAGCGGGGCAGGGGAGCTGTTTTTT
cdr3_aa: CASSLSGAGELFF

j_call: TRBJ1-1
clone_size: few
v_call: TRBV6-5
d_call: -
cdr3_nt: TGTGCCAGCAGGGCGAGTGGGGCCAACACTGAAGCTTTCTTT
cdr3_aa: CASRASGANTEAFF